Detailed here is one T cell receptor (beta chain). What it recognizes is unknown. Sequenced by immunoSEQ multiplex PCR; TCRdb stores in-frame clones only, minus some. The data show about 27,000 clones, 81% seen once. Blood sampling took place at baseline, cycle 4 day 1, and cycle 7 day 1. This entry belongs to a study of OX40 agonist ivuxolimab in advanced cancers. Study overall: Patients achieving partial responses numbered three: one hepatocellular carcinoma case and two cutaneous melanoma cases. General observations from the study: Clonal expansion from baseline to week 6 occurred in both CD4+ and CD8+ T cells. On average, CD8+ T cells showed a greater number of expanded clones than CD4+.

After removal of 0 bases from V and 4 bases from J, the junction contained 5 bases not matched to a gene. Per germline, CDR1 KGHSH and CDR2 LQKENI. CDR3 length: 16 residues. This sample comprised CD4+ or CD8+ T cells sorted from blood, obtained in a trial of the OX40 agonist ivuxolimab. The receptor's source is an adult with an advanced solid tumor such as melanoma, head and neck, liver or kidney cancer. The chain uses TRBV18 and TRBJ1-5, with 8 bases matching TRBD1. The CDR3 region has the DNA TGTGCCAGCTCACCACCCGACAGGGGAATTAATCAGCCCCAGCATTTT. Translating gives CASSPPDRGINQPQHF.